This TCR beta chain appears in the sequencing data of a study of cytomegalovirus exposure and HLA in healthy donors. The ends were cut back, 3 bases at V and 5 bases at J, with 11 bases in the middle. The germline V gene has CDR1 SGHDT and CDR2 YYEEEE. The CDR3 loop spans 14 amino acids. The PCR used 60 Vbeta and 13 Jbeta primers. Profiling relied on immunoSEQ multiplex PCR, and the TCRdb table lists in-frame clones only, not all of them. The sample gives hundreds of thousands of clones, more than 85% of which show up once; around 1% is in the top ten. Turning to this clone: The antigen is undetermined.

Broader study findings: Immune exposure data for these donors was limited to CMV serostatus.

The TCR originated in a woman aged 18-29 years in good health and CMV-seronegative. Sequenced: PBMCs. The chain couples TRBV5-6 to TRBJ1-4, with TRBD1 as a possible D gene (6 bases). The CDR3 DNA follows: TGTGCCAGCAGCTCGGGACATGGGAATGAAAAACTGTTTTTT. It translates to CASSSGHGNEKLFF.